This is a list of T cell receptor beta chains from one sample in a study of regulatory T cells in long-lasting Graves disease. MiXCR was run by TCRdb on the multiplex PCR reads, yielding one entry per CDR3 protein. The profile shows around 430,000 distinct CDR3 sequences, around a fifth of them singletons. Sequencing was performed on peripheral blood mononuclear cells (PBMCs), taken when the disease was refractory, from a patient treated with antithyroid drugs. The receptors were gathered from a female donor with Graves disease. CDR3s leave out the opening cysteine and the closing phenylalanine or tryptophan.

>TRBJ2-3|TRBV7-2
ASSLVSGGSTDTQY
>TRBJ1-1|TRBV19
ASSINGDTEAF
>TRBJ2-5|TRBV30
AWSELAGAETQY
>TRBJ1-2|TRBV5-6
ASSLDWQGISGYT
>TRBJ1-1|TRBV11-2
ASSLSRANTEAF
>TRBJ1-2|TRBV28
ASSLRWDNYGYT
>TRBJ2-5|TRBV29-1
SVLDGVQETQY
>TRBJ1-5|TRBV6-1
ASSEGRGTAVNQPQH
>TRBJ1-1|TRBV12-3/TRBV12-4
ASRHGQADTEAF
>TRBJ2-7|TRBV20-1
SARVASGPHYEQY
>TRBJ1-6|TRBV15
ATSRVLNNSPLH
>TRBJ1-1|TRBV5-1
ASSLGERAF
>TRBJ1-5|TRBV2
ASQGANRNQPQH
>TRBJ2-7|TRBV7-9
ASSSRSSYEQY
>TRBJ1-1|TRBV12-3/TRBV12-4
ASSLSPLTEAF
>TRBJ2-7|TRBV7-9
ASSSTGSGAY
>TRBJ2-4|TRBV2
ASSELRAGTNIQY
>TRBJ2-6|TRBV5-1
ASSSASSGANVLT
>TRBJ1-2|TRBV9
ASSVGEVGYGYT
>TRBJ2-5|TRBV6-1
ATRQGSQY
>TRBJ1-1|TRBV30
AWSTGTLEAF
>TRBJ1-1|TRBV10-3
AISYDRFSTEAF
>TRBJ2-4|TRBV7-9
ASTRDAFQY
>TRBJ2-2|TRBV6-5
ASSSDSLPGELF
>TRBJ2-2|TRBV20-1
SARDLASLNTGELF
>TRBJ1-2|TRBV7-3
ASSTRTGVGYT
>TRBJ2-2|TRBV12-5
AISGENTGELF
>TRBJ2-7|TRBV5-1
ASRASALVYEQY
>TRBJ2-7|TRBV2
ASTSGVTYEQY
>TRBJ2-4|TRBV25-1
ASSRRGSNIQY
>TRBJ1-5|TRBV18
ASSPPNHSSQH
>TRBJ1-4|TRBV28
ASSPTTNEKLF
>TRBJ1-5|TRBV4-1
ASSQGRQVPNQPQH
>TRBJ2-7|TRBV5-1
ASTHSQRAYEQY
>TRBJ2-7|TRBV20-1
SAGTTSGGSYEQY
>TRBJ1-2|TRBV6-1
ASRMTDSPNYGYT
>TRBJ1-2|TRBV7-8
ASSQGPSGRTNYGYT
>TRBJ2-7|TRBV4-2
ASSQLAQGGYEQY
>TRBJ2-2|TRBV6-1
ASSIAGTGSKGGELF
>TRBJ1-2|TRBV5-5
ASSLDGTGYT
>TRBJ2-3|TRBV28
ASRPTTDTQY
>TRBJ1-5|TRBV15
ATSRDVAGAQPQH
>TRBJ2-7|TRBV7-2
ASSLVPESEQY
>TRBJ2-7|TRBV28
ATVGGGVYEQY
>TRBJ2-7|TRBV7-9
ASSLRTSETYEQY
>TRBJ2-7|TRBV10-3
AISVGVASNEQY
>TRBJ2-7|TRBV12-3/TRBV12-4
ASSLSQGYYEQY
>TRBJ1-2|TRBV5-6
ASSWRWTGDAGGYT
>TRBJ1-2|TRBV28
ASSLGGGYGYT
>TRBJ2-3|TRBV2
ASSLYFETGGVSTDTQY
>TRBJ2-7|TRBV20-1
SARTGTGINEQY
>TRBJ2-2|TRBV29-1
SVEGIANTGELF
>TRBJ2-7|TRBV20-1
SARKLAGSYEQY
>TRBJ2-7|TRBV6-1
ASTRGQTWGEQY
>TRBJ2-5|TRBV20-1
SAEVAGVWGETQY
>TRBJ2-2|TRBV12-3/TRBV12-4
ASSTGTGGFIIGELF
>TRBJ2-7|TRBV4-1
ASSPTGGGTYEQY
>TRBJ1-4|TRBV6-1
ASSAGLQSGKLF
>TRBJ2-6|TRBV25-1
ASSRQGGSGANVLT
>TRBJ1-5|TRBV6-9
ANSYRGEGNQPQH